Below, 17 T cell receptor beta chains from the same sample are listed, as sequenced in a study of T cell responses to AZD1222 COVID-19 vaccine. Measured with immunoSEQ multiplex PCR; TCRdb has only the in-frame clones, and not every one. The sample has about 130,000 clones, 88% seen once. The material sequenced was peripheral blood, taken on day 0 of AZD1222 vaccination. These receptors came from an adult in good health.

There are a few counts of this clone. V and J are TRBV5-4 and TRBJ1-6; no clear D. Germline-derived CDR1 and CDR2 are SGHNT and YYREEE (reference sequence). This CDR3 spans 14 amino acids. Trimming removed 1 base at V and 11 bases at J, with 13 bases between. DNA for the CDR3: TGTGCCAGCAGCTTGACCTACGAGCGAACACCCCTCCACTTT. Protein: CASSLTYERTPLHF.

This clone was seen once. V usage is TRBV4-3 and J usage is TRBJ2-7; D gene ambiguous. Per germline, CDR1 LGHNA and CDR2 YSLEER. The CDR3 covers 12 residues. Trimming shortened V by 0 bases and J by 4 bases, and 4 bases separated the two germline ends. The DNA for the CDR3 is TGCGCCAGCAGCCAAGAGGGGTACGAGCAGTACTTC. Its translation is CASSQEGYEQYF.

This clone came up a few times. CDR3 in DNA: TGTGCCAGCAAGAGCGGGAATAGCGCAGATACGCAGTATTTT. Translation: CASKSGNSADTQYF. The V and J genes are TRBV7-3 and TRBJ2-3, with 7 bases identical to TRBD2. Trimming took 7 bases from V and 4 from J; bases not matched to a gene: 8. Germline CDR1 SGHTA, CDR2 FQGTGA. The CDR3 covers 14 residues.

The CDR3, as DNA: TGTGCCAGCAGCAGCGACAGGGTGGGGGAAAAACTGTTTTTT. Translated, it gives CASSSDRVGEKLFF. The rearrangement links TRBV6-5 to TRBJ1-4, with 7 bases identical to TRBD1. J was trimmed by 8 bases and V by 6 bases; bases with no gene match: 9. This CDR3 has 14 amino acids. From germline, CDR1 is MNHEY and CDR2 SVGAGI.

The rearrangement links TRBV11-3 to TRBJ2-5; TRBD2 matches at 11 bases. J gave up 2 bases and V 5 bases, and 4 bases lay outside the gene matches. Germline CDR1 is SGHNT and CDR2 is YENEEA. The CDR3 is made up of 15 amino acids. The CDR3 DNA reads TGTGCCAGCAGCGGACGACTAGCGGGGCAAGAGACCCAGTACTTC. It yields the protein CASSGRLAGQETQYF. Full variable domain (outside the CDR3, taken from reference TRBV11-3 and TRBJ2-5): EAGVVQSPRYKIIEKKQPVAFWCNPISGHNTLYWYLQNLGQGPELLIRYENEEAVDDSQLPKDRFSAERLKGVDSTLKIQPAELGDSAVYLCASSGRLAGQETQYFGPGTRLLVL.

The chain joins TRBV2 to TRBJ2-1; D call uncertain. The CDR3 spans 14 residues. Germline loops: CDR1 SNHLY, CDR2 FYNNEI. Trimming cost V 6 bases and J 5 bases, with 14 bases left between them. The CDR3 loop reads CASRGNDVHNEQFF. CDR3 coding DNA: TGTGCCAGCAGGGGGAATGACGTTCACAATGAGCAGTTCTTC.

This clone was seen a handful of times. The rearrangement links TRBV9 to TRBJ1-4; 9 bases line up with TRBD1. CDR3 length: 15 amino acids. V was pared by 0 bases and J by 6 bases, with 3 bases of the junction left unmatched. Germline CDR1 reads SGDLS; CDR2 reads YYNGEE. CDR3 in DNA: TGTGCCAGCAGCGTAGGGACAGGGGAAGATGAAAAACTGTTTTTT. It yields the protein CASSVGTGEDEKLFF.

The rearrangement uses TRBV9 and TRBJ1-5, with 9 bases that match TRBD1. Germline trimming cut 4 bases from V and 5 bases from J; bases unmatched to any gene: 1. The CDR3 is made up of 13 amino acids. Germline V CDR1 and CDR2: SGDLS, YYNGEE. As DNA, the CDR3 is TGTGCCAGCAGCCGGGACAGGGATCAGCCCCAGCATTTT. Protein: CASSRDRDQPQHF.

The chain recombines TRBV27 with TRBJ2-7, with no clear D. The germline CDR1 and CDR2 sequences are MNHEY and SMNVEV (reference sequence). V lost 0 bases, J lost 2 bases, and 8 bases lay in between. The CDR3 spans 14 residues. The CDR3 here is CASSLSSATYEQYF. In nucleotides, the CDR3 is TGTGCCAGCAGTTTATCGTCAGCCACCTACGAGCAGTACTTC.

This chain's CDR3 is CASRFSVDSEYSPLHF. The CDR3 DNA reads TGTGCCAGCAGATTCTCGGTAGACAGTGAATATTCACCCCTCCACTTT. The genes are TRBV27 and TRBJ1-6; D is possibly TRBD1 (5 bases). V lost 6 bases and J 8 bases, leaving 20 bases between the germline ends. The CDR3 is made up of 16 amino acids. Germline V CDR1 and CDR2: MNHEY, SMNVEV (reference sequence).

The chain combines TRBV7-9 with TRBJ1-1, with D hard to call. CDR1 is SEHNR and CDR2 is FQNEAQ in the germline V gene (reference sequence). The germline V and J ends were trimmed by 3 bases and 1 base, with 6 bases remaining between them. The length of the CDR3 is 13 residues. As DNA, the CDR3 is TGTGCCAGCAGCTTGAGACAGAACACTGAAGCTTTCTTT. This encodes CASSLRQNTEAFF. The full variable domain, in which reference TRBV7-9 and TRBJ1-1 provide the parts outside the CDR3, is DTGVSQNPRHKITKRGQNVTFRCDPISEHNRLYWYRQTLGQGPEFLTYFQNEAQLEKSRLLSDRFSAERPKGSFSTLEIQRTEQGDSAMYLCASSLRQNTEAFFGQGTRLTVV.

This clone is termed medium-sized (0.01 to 0.1%). The sample contains more than one DNA sequence encoding this CDR3. The chain is built from TRBV11-2 and TRBJ1-2, with 7 bases lining up with TRBD1. The germline CDR1 and CDR2 sequences are SGHAT and FQNNGV. V trimming: 5 bases; J trimming: 3 bases; junction bases outside the gene matches: 3. The length of the CDR3 is 13 residues. CDR3 DNA sequence: TGTGCCAGCAGCCCAGGACAGGACTATGGCTACACCTTC. It specifies CASSPGQDYGYTF.

The V and J genes are TRBV4-1 and TRBJ2-3; D could derive from TRBD1 or TRBD2 (6 bases each). Germline CDR1 and CDR2: MGHRA and YSYEKL. Trimming cost V 3 bases and J 6 bases, with 19 bases left between them. CDR3 length: 16 residues. CDR3 loop: CASSQAPIGGRDTQYF. The CDR3 DNA reads TGCGCCAGCAGCCAGGCCCCGATAGGGGGGAGGGATACGCAGTATTTT.

V usage is TRBV19 and J usage is TRBJ2-2; D is undetermined. The CDR3 consists of 13 residues. V was trimmed by 3 bases and J by 2 bases, leaving 4 bases between them. Germline CDR1 and CDR2: LNHDA and SQIVND (reference sequence). CDR3 coding DNA: TGTGCCAGTAGTATTGTTAACACCGGGGAGCTGTTTTTT. The encoded protein is CASSIVNTGELFF.

The gene calls are TRBV2 and TRBJ1-1; D ambiguous. The germline V and J ends were trimmed by 3 bases and 0 bases, with 17 bases remaining between them. Germline lookup yields CDR1 SNHLY and CDR2 FYNNEI. The CDR3 runs 17 residues. The CDR3 nucleotides read TGTGCCAGCAGTGACTGGGCAGGAAGTCCTATGAACACTGAAGCTTTCTTT. This sequence encodes CASSDWAGSPMNTEAFF.

V gene TRBV7-2 combines with J gene TRBJ1-2; no clear D gene. The V end lost 1 base, the J end lost 7 bases, and 10 bases lay between the germline ends. CDR1 is SGHTA and CDR2 is FQGNSA in the germline V gene. The CDR3 totals 13 residues. CDR3 in DNA: TGTGCCAGCAGCTTAGAATCTAGCGTTGGCTACACCTTC. Amino acids: CASSLESSVGYTF.

CDR3 nucleotides: TGTGCCAGCAGCTTGAGCGGTGTTGGCACTGAAGCTTTCTTT. Translated, it gives CASSLSGVGTEAFF. The J gene is TRBJ1-1, the V gene TRBV5-6; no definite D call. This CDR3 region has 14 residues. The ends were cut back, 1 base at V and 4 bases at J, with 11 bases in the middle. Germline CDR1 SGHDT, CDR2 YYEEEE.